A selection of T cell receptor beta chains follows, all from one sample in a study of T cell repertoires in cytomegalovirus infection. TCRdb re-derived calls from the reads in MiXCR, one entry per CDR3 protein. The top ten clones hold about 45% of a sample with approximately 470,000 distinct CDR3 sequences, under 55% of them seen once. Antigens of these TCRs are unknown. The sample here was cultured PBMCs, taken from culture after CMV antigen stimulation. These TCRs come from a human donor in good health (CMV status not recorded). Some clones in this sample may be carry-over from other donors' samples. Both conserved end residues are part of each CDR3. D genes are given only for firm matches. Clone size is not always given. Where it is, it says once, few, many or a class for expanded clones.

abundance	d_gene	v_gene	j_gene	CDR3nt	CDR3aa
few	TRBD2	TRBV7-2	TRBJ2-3	TGTGCCAGCACGTTCGCGGGAGAATGGGGGCAGTATTTT	CASTFAGEWGQYF
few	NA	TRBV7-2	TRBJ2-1	TGTGCCAGCAGCCCGACTAGTTTTTACAATGAGCAGTTCTTC	CASSPTSFYNEQFF
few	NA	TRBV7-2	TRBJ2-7	TGTGCCAGCAGCTTATTCGGGACCTCCTACGAGCAGTACTTC	CASSLFGTSYEQYF
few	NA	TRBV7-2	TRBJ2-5	TGTGCCAGCAGCATTCTACTCGGGAGCCAAGAGACCCAGTACTTC	CASSILLGSQETQYF
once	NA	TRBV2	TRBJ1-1	TGTGCCAGCAGTGAAGCAATCACTGAAGCTTTCTTT	CASSEAITEAFF
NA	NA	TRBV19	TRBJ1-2	TGTGCCAGTAGAACGCGGGCCAGACGGCACTATGGCTACACCTTC	CASRTRARRHYGYTF
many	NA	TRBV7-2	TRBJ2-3	TGTGCCAGCAGCTTAGCGGGGACTAGCACAGATACGCAGTATTTT	CASSLAGTSTDTQYF
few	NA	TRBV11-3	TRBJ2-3	TGTGCCAGCAGCTTCGGGAATACCCCTACAGATACGCAGTATTTT	CASSFGNTPTDTQYF
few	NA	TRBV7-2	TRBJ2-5	TGTGCCAGCAGCCCGGCGGGTCAAGAGACCCAGTACTTC	CASSPAGQETQYF
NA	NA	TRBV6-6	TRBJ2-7	TGTGCCAGCAGAGGATTAGCCAGGGGGAGGTCCTACGAGCAGTACTTC	CASRGLARGRSYEQYF
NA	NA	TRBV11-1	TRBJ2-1	TGTGCCAGCAGCCCAACGGATTATGAGCAGTTCTTC	CASSPTDYEQFF
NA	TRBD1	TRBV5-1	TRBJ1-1	TGCGCCAGCACCCCGGGACAGACCGCTTCGGGGGCTTTCTTT	CASTPGQTASGAFF
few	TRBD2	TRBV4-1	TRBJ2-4	TGCGCCAGCAGCCAGGTGACTAGCGGGGGATTTTACATTCAGTACTTC	CASSQVTSGGFYIQYF
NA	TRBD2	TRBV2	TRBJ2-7	TGTGCCAGCAGTGAGGGACTAGCTGGGACCTACGAGCAGTACTTC	CASSEGLAGTYEQYF
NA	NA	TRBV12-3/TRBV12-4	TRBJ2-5	TGTGCCAGCAGTTTCAGCGGGACAGGACCCCAAGAGACCCAGTACTTC	CASSFSGTGPQETQYF
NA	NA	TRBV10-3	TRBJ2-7	TGTGCCATCAGTGAGTCGATGGACGAGCAGTACTTC	CAISESMDEQYF
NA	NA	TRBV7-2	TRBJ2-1	TGTGCCAGCAGCTTTCGGCAGGGTCCCTACAATGAGCAGTTCTTC	CASSFRQGPYNEQFF
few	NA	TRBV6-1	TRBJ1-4	TGTGCCAGCAGTGAACTCGTTGGGGTTTGGTATGAAAAACTGTTTTTT	CASSELVGVWYEKLFF
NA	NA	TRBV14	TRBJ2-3	TGTGCCAGCAGCCAAGGGATCCGCGATACGCAGTATTTT	CASSQGIRDTQYF
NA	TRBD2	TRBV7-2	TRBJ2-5	TGTGCCAGCAGCTTAGGAACTAGCGACCGCCGGGAGACCCAGTACTTC	CASSLGTSDRRETQYF
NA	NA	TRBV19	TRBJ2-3	TGTGCCAGTAGTCTGAGACTAGTTTCCACAGATACGCAGTATTTT	CASSLRLVSTDTQYF
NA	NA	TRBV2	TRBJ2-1	TGTGCCAGCAGTCTTGCGGTCCTCAGCGACAATGAGCAGTTCTTC	CASSLAVLSDNEQFF
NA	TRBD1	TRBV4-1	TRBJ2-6	TGCGCCAGCAGCCACAGACAGGGAACCGGGGCCAACGTCCTGACTTTC	CASSHRQGTGANVLTF
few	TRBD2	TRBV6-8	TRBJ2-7	TGTGCCAGCACTCAGGGACTAGGAGGAAGTTACGAGCAGTACTTC	CASTQGLGGSYEQYF
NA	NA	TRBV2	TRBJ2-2	TGTGCCAGCATACCAGGGGAGGCGAACACCGGGGAGCTGTTTTTT	CASIPGEANTGELFF
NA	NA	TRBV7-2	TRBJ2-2	TGTGCCAGCAGCTTTGGGTTTGCGGCCGGGGAGCTGTTTTTT	CASSFGFAAGELFF
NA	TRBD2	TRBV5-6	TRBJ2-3	TGTGCCAGCAGCTTTCCCGGGGGGTCCCAAGAAACTAGCACAGATGCGCAGTATTTT	CASSFPGGSQETSTDAQYF
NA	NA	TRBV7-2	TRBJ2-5	TGTGCCAGCAGCTTAGTACAGGGTCGGTCAGAGACCCAGTACTTC	CASSLVQGRSETQYF
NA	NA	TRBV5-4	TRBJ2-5	TGTGCCAGCAGCTCGACACGGTCGGGCTCGGGGTTAGTGGAGACCCAGTACTTC	CASSSTRSGSGLVETQYF
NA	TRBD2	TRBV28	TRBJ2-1	TGTGCCAGCCATGGGGCGGGGGGCTACAATGAGCAGTTCTTC	CASHGAGGYNEQFF
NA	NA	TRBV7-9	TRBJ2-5	TGTGCCAGCAGCTTAGCGGAAGGAACCTTTGGGACCCAGTACTTC	CASSLAEGTFGTQYF
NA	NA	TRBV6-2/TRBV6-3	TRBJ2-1	TGTGCCAGCAATCCTAGGACTCTCAAGGAGCAGTTCTTC	CASNPRTLKEQFF
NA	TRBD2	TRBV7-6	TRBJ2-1	TGTGCCAGCGCAGGAAATAGCGGGCCAAACAATGAGCAGTTCTTC	CASAGNSGPNNEQFF
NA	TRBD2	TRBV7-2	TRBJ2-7	TGTGCCAGCAGCTTACTAGCGGGGCCTAGCTCCTACGAGCAGTACTTC	CASSLLAGPSSYEQYF
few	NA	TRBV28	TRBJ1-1	TGTGGGACGGGGCTAATTAACACTGAAGCTTTCTTT	CGTGLINTEAFF
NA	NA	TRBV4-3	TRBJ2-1	TGCGCCAGCAGCCAAGATAGTTCCTCTTACAATGAGCAGTTCTTC	CASSQDSSSYNEQFF
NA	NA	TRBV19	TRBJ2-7	TGTGCCAGTAGTAAAGCCCCTGTTAGGGGGGCGGAGCAGTACTTC	CASSKAPVRGAEQYF
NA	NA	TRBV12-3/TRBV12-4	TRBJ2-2	TGTGCCAGCAGTTTAGCCCAGAACGGGGAGCTGATTTTT	CASSLAQNGELIF
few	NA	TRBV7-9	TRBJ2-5	TGTGCCAGCAGCTCCCCAGGGGCCGGGGAGACCCAGTACTTC	CASSSPGAGETQYF
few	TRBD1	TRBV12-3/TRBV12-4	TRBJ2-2	TGTGCCAGCAGTTCCGGGACAGGGGCCGGGGAGCTGTTTTTT	CASSSGTGAGELFF
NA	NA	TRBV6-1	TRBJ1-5	TGTGCCAGCAGTGAAATGACGGTGGGGGATCAGCCCCAGCATTTT	CASSEMTVGDQPQHF
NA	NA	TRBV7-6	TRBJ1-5	TGTGCCAGCAGCTTAGGGCCCCCTTCAGCCAGTCAGCCCCAGCATTTT	CASSLGPPSASQPQHF
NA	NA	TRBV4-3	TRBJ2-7	TGCGCCAGCAGCCAAGATTCGGCAGAGACACACTACGAGCAGTACTTC	CASSQDSAETHYEQYF
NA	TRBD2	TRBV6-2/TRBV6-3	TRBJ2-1	TGTGCCAGCAGTTACCGGGTCGTAGCGGGAGCCTACAATGAGCAGTTCTTC	CASSYRVVAGAYNEQFF
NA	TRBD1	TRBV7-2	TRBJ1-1	TGTGCCAGCAGCTTACCTTACCACCGGGACAGGGGTTTGAACACTGAAGCTTTCTTT	CASSLPYHRDRGLNTEAFF
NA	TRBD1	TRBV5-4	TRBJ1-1	TGTGCCAGCAGCTCAGTCCGACAGGGGCAGAACACTGAAGCTTTCTTT	CASSSVRQGQNTEAFF
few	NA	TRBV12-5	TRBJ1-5	TGTGCTAGTGGTTCAATCCGGGACGGCGAACGGGAAAATCAGCCCCAGCATTTT	CASGSIRDGERENQPQHF